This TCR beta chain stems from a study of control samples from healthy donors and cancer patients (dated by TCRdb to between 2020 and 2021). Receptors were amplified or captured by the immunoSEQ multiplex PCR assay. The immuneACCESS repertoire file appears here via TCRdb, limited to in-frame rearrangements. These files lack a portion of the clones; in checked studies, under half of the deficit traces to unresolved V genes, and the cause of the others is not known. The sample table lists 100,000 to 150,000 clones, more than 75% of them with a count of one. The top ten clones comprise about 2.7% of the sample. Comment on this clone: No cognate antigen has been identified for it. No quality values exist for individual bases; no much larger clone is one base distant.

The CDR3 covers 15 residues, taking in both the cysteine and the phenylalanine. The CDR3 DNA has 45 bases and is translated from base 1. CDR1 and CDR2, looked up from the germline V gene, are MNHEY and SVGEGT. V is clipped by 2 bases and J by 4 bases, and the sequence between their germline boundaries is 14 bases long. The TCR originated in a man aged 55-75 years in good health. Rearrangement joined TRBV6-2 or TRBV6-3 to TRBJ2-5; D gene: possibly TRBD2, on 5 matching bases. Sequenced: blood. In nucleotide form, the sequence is TGTGCCAGCAGTTACCCCCCGCTAGCAGGAGAGACCCAGTACTTC. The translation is CASSYPPLAGETQYF.